Presented here are 6 T cell receptor beta chains from one specimen sequenced in a study of CXCR3-negative and CXCR3-positive naive CD8 T cells. It was by 5' RACE with UMI labels that the TRB cDNA libraries were prepared. TCRdb re-called the 5' RACE reads; one entry per CDR3 protein, DNA not given. The table for this sample gives thousands of distinct CDR3 sequences. The sequencing sample was made of naive CXCR3- CD8+ T cells from blood. Noted subset: CD45RO-CCR7+CD27+CD95- naive CD8+ T cells lacking CXCR3 (TNR3-). All receptors come from a human donor in good health. Some clones in this sample may be carry-over from other donors' samples.

The chain recombines TRBV19 with TRBJ1-1. The CDR3 is made up of 12 amino acids. Germline V CDR1 and CDR2: LNHDA, SQIVND (reference sequence). CDR3 loop: CASSINQRGAFF.

This clonotype is called medium-sized based on its frequency. The chain couples TRBV5-1 to TRBJ2-4; checking the TCRdb D call of TRBD2 is not possible without DNA. The germline gives CDR1 SGHRS, CDR2 YFSETQ. This CDR3 spans 12 amino acids. CDR3 protein: CASSSLEGIQYF.

The chain carries TRBV5-4 and TRBJ2-1; TCRdb selects TRBD2, and the lack of DNA leaves this call unchecked. Germline V gene data show CDR1 as SGHNT and CDR2 as YYREEE (reference sequence). The CDR3 extends over 13 amino acids. CDR3 protein: CASSGRLGYEQFF.

This chain joins TRBV10-3 and TRBJ2-2; TCRdb's D call of TRBD2 is untestable without DNA. This CDR3 has 16 amino acids. Germline CDR1 reads ENHRY; CDR2 reads SYGVKD. The CDR3 protein is CAISTRLPPNTGELFF.

This clonotype registers medium-sized by frequency. The chain is built from TRBV4-2 and TRBJ2-1; there is no DNA to check the TCRdb D call of TRBD2. Germline CDR1 and CDR2: LGHNA and YNFKEQ. The CDR3 runs to 17 residues. This CDR3 is CASSPGFVAGSENEQFF.

In terms of frequency, this clonotype is medium-sized. The rearrangement uses TRBV4-3 and TRBJ2-1; TCRdb selects TRBD1, and the lack of DNA leaves this call unchecked. The CDR3 is 16 amino acids. CDR1 and CDR2 from the germline V gene are LGHNA and YSLEER. CDR3 in amino acids: CASSQDGTGVWDEQFF.